The rows below give T cell receptor beta chains drawn from one sample of a study of CD8 T cells in Susac syndrome. TCRdb passed the immunoSEQ multiplex PCR reads through MiXCR, listing each CDR3 protein once. The table shows 70,000 to 75,000 distinct CDR3 sequences, with around 93% occurring only once. Material for sequencing was CD4+ T cells from PBMCs. The receptors here all came from a human donor with Susac syndrome. CDR3s include the opening cysteine and the closing phenylalanine or tryptophan. Each record gives: J gene, D gene, clone size, V gene, CDR3 DNA, CDR3 protein. The D gene is left open where the match is weak. Clone size is shown for a subset of rows, as once, few, many or a class of expanded clone.

TRBJ2-7 | NA | NA | TRBV3-1 | TGTGCCAGCAGCCAACTTTCCCACGAGCAGTACTTC | CASSQLSHEQYF
TRBJ2-2 | NA | NA | TRBV5-1 | TGCGCCAGCAGCTTGGAGACTAGGAACACCGGGGAGCTGTTTTTT | CASSLETRNTGELFF
TRBJ2-3 | NA | NA | TRBV10-1 | TGCGCCAGCACGCGGCGAACAGATACGCAGTATTTT | CASTRRTDTQYF
TRBJ2-2 | NA | NA | TRBV6-6 | TGTGCCAGCATCCAGAGCACCGGGGAGCTGTTTTTT | CASIQSTGELFF
TRBJ2-5 | NA | NA | TRBV5-4 | TGTGCCAGCAGCTTGGGGGGGAACCAAGAGACCCAGTACTTC | CASSLGGNQETQYF
TRBJ2-3 | NA | NA | TRBV7-2 | TGTGCCAGCAGCTTAAACTTACAGAGTACAGATACGCAGTATTTT | CASSLNLQSTDTQYF
TRBJ1-1 | NA | NA | TRBV18 | TGTGCCAGCTCACCACCCGTCCTAAGTGAAGCTTTCTTT | CASSPPVLSEAFF
TRBJ1-6 | NA | NA | TRBV9 | TGTGCCAGCAGCCTACAGGGAGTTCTCTATTCACCCCTCCACTTT | CASSLQGVLYSPLHF
TRBJ2-3 | NA | NA | TRBV19 | TGTGCCAGTAGTATGGATTTAAATGGGCTAAGGAGCACAGATACGCAGTATTTT | CASSMDLNGLRSTDTQYF
TRBJ1-4 | NA | once | TRBV6-6 | TGTGCCAGCAGTTCCGCAGGGTTTGAAAATGAAAAACTGTTTTTT | CASSSAGFENEKLFF
TRBJ2-7 | NA | NA | TRBV21-1 | TGTGCCAGCCAACCGCATGAGCAGTACTTC | CASQPHEQYF
TRBJ1-2 | NA | NA | TRBV4-3 | TGCGCCAGCAGCCAAGATACGGTATGGCGAGGCTACACCTTC | CASSQDTVWRGYTF
TRBJ1-5 | NA | NA | TRBV11-2 | TGTGCCAGCAGCGAAGGCTGGGACAGCAATCAGCCCCAGCATTTT | CASSEGWDSNQPQHF
TRBJ1-2 | NA | NA | TRBV3-1 | TGTGCCAGCAGCTCGGGACTGAGCTATGGCTACACCTTC | CASSSGLSYGYTF
TRBJ2-5 | NA | few | TRBV30 | TGTGCCTGGAGCCCGGGCATAATAGAGACCCAGTACTTC | CAWSPGIIETQYF
TRBJ1-1 | NA | NA | TRBV21-1 | TGTGCCAGCAGCCCCCGGGACAGGCCCGACACTGAAGCTTTCTTT | CASSPRDRPDTEAFF
TRBJ2-3 | NA | NA | TRBV6-2/TRBV6-3 | TGTGCCAGCGTAGGGGGGACCACAGATACGCAGTATTTT | CASVGGTTDTQYF
TRBJ2-5 | TRBD1 | NA | TRBV18 | TGTGCCAGCTCACTCGGGACAGGATTTATAGTGGAGACCCAGTACTTC | CASSLGTGFIVETQYF
TRBJ1-2 | NA | NA | TRBV7-2 | TGTGCCAGCAGCCGCGACCAGAACTATGGCTACACCTTC | CASSRDQNYGYTF
TRBJ1-1 | NA | once | TRBV14 | TGTGCCAGCAGCCATATCACTGAAGCTTTCTTT | CASSHITEAFF
TRBJ2-1 | NA | NA | TRBV29-1 | TGCAGCTCTGGACAGTCGATAAACAATGAGCAGTTCTTC | CSSGQSINNEQFF
TRBJ1-1 | NA | NA | TRBV7-2 | TGTGCCAGCCAAACCCCCGCCGCGAGGGCGCAAGCTTTCTTT | CASQTPAARAQAFF
TRBJ2-7 | NA | NA | TRBV18 | TGTGCCAGCTCAGCTTTACAGGGAAATTCCTACGAGCAGTACTTC | CASSALQGNSYEQYF
TRBJ2-2 | TRBD1 | NA | TRBV28 | TGTGCCAGCAGTACTCCCGGGACAGGGGAGGTCGGGGAGCTGTTTTTT | CASSTPGTGEVGELFF
TRBJ2-7 | TRBD2 | NA | TRBV4-3 | TGCGCCAGCAGCCAAGAAACCATGACTAGCGGGGACCCTTCTTCCTACGAGCAGTACTTC | CASSQETMTSGDPSSYEQYF
TRBJ2-1 | TRBD2 | NA | TRBV5-1 | TGCGCCAGCAGCTTGGATGGCGGGGGTGGCTCCTACAATGAGCAGTTCTTC | CASSLDGGGGSYNEQFF
TRBJ1-4 | NA | NA | TRBV14 | TGTGCCAGCAGCCAAGGGATTAATGAAAAACTGTTTTTT | CASSQGINEKLFF
TRBJ1-1 | NA | NA | TRBV7-2 | TGTGCCAGCAGCTTAGAGCGGGGGGCTGAAGCTTTCTTT | CASSLERGAEAFF
TRBJ2-3 | TRBD1 | NA | TRBV7-9 | TGTGCCAGCAGCTCCCGACAGGGGAAGGACACAGATACGCAGTATTTT | CASSSRQGKDTDTQYF
TRBJ2-4 | TRBD2 | NA | TRBV20-1 | TGCAGTGCTAGCGGGGGGGCCGCCAAAAACATTCAGTACTTC | CSASGGAAKNIQYF